This TCR beta chain comes out of a study of T-cell memory formation after mild COVID-19. V shed 1 base and J shed 10 bases, with 12 bases lying between them. The length of the CDR3 is 13 residues. Germline V lookup: CDR1 SGHRS, CDR2 YFSETQ. Each CDR3 protein is one row after TCRdb ran MiXCR on the 5' RACE reads. The table has a few hundred thousand distinct CDR3 sequences, approximately 15% seen once. V usage is TRBV5-1 and J usage is TRBJ2-1; D is perhaps TRBD1 (6 bases). Sequencing was carried out using PBMCs or a T cell subset sorted from them (not recorded which). This TCR was sampled from a man aged 18 to 29 who had mild COVID-19 (a few samples of this study predate the infection). Cell type and time point are not known. CDR3 bases: TGCGCCAGCAGCTTGTGGGGGCCTCAGGAGCAGTTCTTC. Translating it yields CASSLWGPQEQFF.